A selection of T cell receptor beta chains follows, all from one sample in a study of cytomegalovirus exposure and HLA in healthy donors. Assay used: immunoSEQ multiplex PCR; TCRdb lists only in-frame clones, some missing. The sample gives approximately 110,000 clones, 65% of which show up once; over 3.5% is in the top ten. The sample consisted of PBMCs. All receptors derive from a young man in good health and CMV-seropositive. CDR3s include the opening cysteine and the closing phenylalanine or tryptophan. D genes are given only for firm matches. Clone size is given for some rows only: seen once, a few or many times, or a class if the clone is expanded.

TRBJ2-3	TRBV2	NA	TRBD2	TGTGCCAGCAGTGATCAAGGACTAGGAGCAGATACGCAGTATTTT	CASSDQGLGADTQYF
TRBJ1-6	TRBV9	NA	NA	TGTGCCAGCAGCACCGCGGGGGAGTGGGGTTCACCCCTCCACTTT	CASSTAGEWGSPLHF
TRBJ2-7	TRBV28	NA	NA	TGTGCCAGCATCCCCAGGGTGGGGTTTACCTACGAGCAGTACTTC	CASIPRVGFTYEQYF
TRBJ1-3	TRBV7-9	NA	TRBD1	TGTGCCAGCAGCCACAGGGGGAACGCTGGAAACACCATATATTTT	CASSHRGNAGNTIYF
TRBJ2-7	TRBV23-1	NA	NA	TGCGCCAGCAGTCAAAACCGGGACACTACCTACGAGCAGTACTTC	CASSQNRDTTYEQYF
TRBJ2-1	TRBV9	NA	NA	TGTGCCAGCAGCGTAGCAGGCGAGAGCTCCTACAATGAGCAGTTCTTC	CASSVAGESSYNEQFF
TRBJ2-5	TRBV7-2	NA	NA	TGTGCCAGCAGCCCCTCATGGAACTCCGGGGAAGGGACCCAGTACTTC	CASSPSWNSGEGTQYF
TRBJ2-2	TRBV6-5	NA	NA	TGTGCCAGCAGTTCCGTACTAGGCCCCGGGGAGCTGTTTTTT	CASSSVLGPGELFF
TRBJ2-7	TRBV5-1	NA	NA	TGCGCCAGCAGCGAGGGGGGGTCCTACGAGCAGTACTTC	CASSEGGSYEQYF
TRBJ2-2	TRBV2	NA	NA	TGTGCCAGCAGTGTTTTGGGAGACACCGGGGAGCTGTTTTTT	CASSVLGDTGELFF
TRBJ2-5	TRBV7-2	NA	TRBD1	TGTGCCAGCAGCTTTGGGGGGACAGGGTCAGAGACCCAGTACTTC	CASSFGGTGSETQYF
TRBJ2-1	TRBV7-6	NA	NA	TGTGCCAGCAGCTTAGTTCCAGCGGCCTACAATGAGCAGTTCTTC	CASSLVPAAYNEQFF
TRBJ2-2	TRBV18	few	TRBD1	TGTGCCAGCTCAGGACAGGGTCACGGGGAGCTGTTTTTT	CASSGQGHGELFF
TRBJ2-7	TRBV9	few	TRBD2	TGTGCCAGCAGCGTAGCGGGAGCGGGAGTCTACGAGCAGTACTTC	CASSVAGAGVYEQYF
TRBJ1-6	TRBV11-1	NA	NA	TGTGCCAGCAGCCGGGACACGCAGACACCCCTCCACTTT	CASSRDTQTPLHF
TRBJ1-2	TRBV2	few	NA	TGTGCCAGCACTATCAGGGTGGGCTATGGCTACACCTTC	CASTIRVGYGYTF
TRBJ1-2	TRBV6-1	NA	NA	TGTGCCAGCATTCGATGGGGCGTCTATGGCTACACCTTC	CASIRWGVYGYTF
TRBJ2-3	TRBV6-4	NA	NA	TGTGCCAGCAGTGACTCGCGCGGTACGCAGTATTTT	CASSDSRGTQYF
TRBJ2-7	TRBV5-1	NA	TRBD2	TGCGCCAGCAGCATCAATAGCGGGGGTTACGAGCAGTACTTC	CASSINSGGYEQYF
TRBJ2-5	TRBV5-4	NA	TRBD2	TGTGCCAGCAGCCCAGCGGGACTAGCGGAGACCCAGTACTTC	CASSPAGLAETQYF
TRBJ2-1	TRBV2	NA	TRBD1	TGTGCCAGCAGCCTGGACAGGGGCTCCTACAATGAGCAGTTCTTC	CASSLDRGSYNEQFF
TRBJ1-5	TRBV5-6	NA	NA	TGTGCCAGCAGCTCCGGCAATCAGCCCCAGCATTTT	CASSSGNQPQHF
TRBJ1-1	TRBV7-8	few	NA	TGTGCCAGCAGCTTAGCGTATTTAGGGGATAGGACTGAAGCTTTCTTT	CASSLAYLGDRTEAFF
TRBJ2-7	TRBV2	NA	TRBD2	TGTGCCAGCAAACAGGGGACTAGCTTCCTCGAGCAGTACTTC	CASKQGTSFLEQYF
TRBJ2-7	TRBV18	few	TRBD1	TGTGCCAGCTCGTCTAGACAGGGGTACGAGCAGTACTTC	CASSSRQGYEQYF
TRBJ2-3	TRBV10-2	NA	TRBD2	TGCGCCAGCAACAGCGGGGGGGGCACAGATACGCAGTATTTT	CASNSGGGTDTQYF
TRBJ2-7	TRBV11-3	NA	NA	TGTGCCAGCAGCTTTTCAGGGGTGGGCTACGAGCAGTACTTC	CASSFSGVGYEQYF
TRBJ1-2	TRBV7-9	NA	NA	TGTGCCAGCAGCTCTCGGGGCTACACCTTC	CASSSRGYTF
TRBJ1-4	TRBV7-9	NA	NA	TGTGCCAGCAGCTCCGGCGCAGGGGTTTTTGAAAAACTGTTTTTT	CASSSGAGVFEKLFF
TRBJ1-6	TRBV5-4	few	NA	TGTGCCAGCAGCCAAGGGGTAAGGGGATCACCCCTCCACTTT	CASSQGVRGSPLHF
TRBJ2-5	TRBV5-4	once	NA	TGTGCCAGCAGCTTGGATGCGGAGTATGGCGGAGAGACCCAGTACTTC	CASSLDAEYGGETQYF
TRBJ1-2	TRBV6-1	few	NA	TGTGCCAGCGGGTACAGCTATGGCTACACCTTC	CASGYSYGYTF
TRBJ2-7	TRBV19	NA	TRBD1	TGTGCCAGTAGAGGACAGGGGGGAAGGGAGCAGTACTTC	CASRGQGGREQYF
TRBJ2-1	TRBV5-1	NA	TRBD2	TGCGCCAGCAGCCCCGGGGCGGGGGGGCCTTTTGGCAATGAGCAGTTCTTC	CASSPGAGGPFGNEQFF
TRBJ2-7	TRBV4-2	few	TRBD1	TGTGCCAGCAGCCTATCCCTTAGGGGGCCCTCCTACGAGCAGTACTTC	CASSLSLRGPSYEQYF
TRBJ1-1	TRBV4-1	NA	NA	TGCGCCAGCAGCCAGGCAGCAGGGTTTATGAACACTGAAGCTTTCTTT	CASSQAAGFMNTEAFF
TRBJ2-6	TRBV29-1	NA	TRBD2	TGCAGCGTCTTAGCGGGGGCGTCTGGGGCCAACGTCCTGACTTTC	CSVLAGASGANVLTF
TRBJ2-7	TRBV19	NA	NA	TGTGCCAGTAGGAGGGACGGGGGACCAGCCTACGAGCAGTACTTC	CASRRDGGPAYEQYF
TRBJ2-2	TRBV6-6	NA	NA	TGTGCCAGCACCAAAATGGCTAGCCTGGGGGAGCTGTTTTTT	CASTKMASLGELFF
TRBJ1-2	TRBV19	NA	NA	TGTGCCAGTAGTATCGACAGTAATAACTATGGCTACACCTTC	CASSIDSNNYGYTF
TRBJ2-5	TRBV5-1	NA	TRBD1	TGCGCCAGCAAGACAGGGATGGAAGAGACCCAGTACTTC	CASKTGMEETQYF
TRBJ1-1	TRBV10-1	NA	NA	TGCGCCTCGCGACGGGCCCCGGGGGCTTTCTTT	CASRRAPGAFF
TRBJ2-2	TRBV9	NA	TRBD2	TGTGCCAGCAGCGTAGGGACTAGCAGCGGGGAGCTGTTTTTT	CASSVGTSSGELFF
TRBJ1-6	TRBV5-1	NA	TRBD1	TGCGCCAGCACCGCGACAGGGGGCTTGAATTCACCCCTCCACTTT	CASTATGGLNSPLHF
TRBJ2-3	TRBV2	few	TRBD2	TGTGCCAGCAGTGAAGGTAGCGGGGGGGCGGAAGATACGCAGTATTTT	CASSEGSGGAEDTQYF
TRBJ2-7	TRBV7-9	NA	TRBD2	TGTGCCAGCAGCCCAGGACTAGCGGGGGAAAACTCCTACGAGCAGTACTTC	CASSPGLAGENSYEQYF
TRBJ1-4	TRBV9	NA	NA	TGTGCCAGCAGCCGAACTCCAGACAGTCGTAATGAAAAACTGTTTTTT	CASSRTPDSRNEKLFF
TRBJ2-7	TRBV5-1	NA	TRBD2	TGCGCCAGCAGCCCGGGGGTCGCGGGGGGTGGGGAGCAGTACTTC	CASSPGVAGGGEQYF
TRBJ2-2	TRBV19	NA	NA	TGTGCCAGTAGTCCCGGGACTCCCGGCGGGGAGCTGTTTTTT	CASSPGTPGGELFF
TRBJ1-2	TRBV10-3	few	NA	TGTGCCCTAAAAGTAGCTAACTATGGCTACACCTTC	CALKVANYGYTF
TRBJ1-1	TRBV7-8	NA	TRBD1	TGTGCCAGCAGCTTAGCGGACAGGGGAAAAGGAAGCACTGAAGCTTTCTTT	CASSLADRGKGSTEAFF
TRBJ2-7	TRBV27	NA	TRBD1	TGTGCCAGCTCCGGGACAGCCTACGAGCAGTACTTC	CASSGTAYEQYF
TRBJ2-3	TRBV10-3	NA	TRBD2	TGTGCCATCAGTGAGACTAGCGGGGGGAGTGGTACGCAGTATTTT	CAISETSGGSGTQYF
TRBJ2-5	TRBV2	NA	NA	TGTGCCAGCACCACCGGCAGGTGGGAGACCCAGTACTTC	CASTTGRWETQYF